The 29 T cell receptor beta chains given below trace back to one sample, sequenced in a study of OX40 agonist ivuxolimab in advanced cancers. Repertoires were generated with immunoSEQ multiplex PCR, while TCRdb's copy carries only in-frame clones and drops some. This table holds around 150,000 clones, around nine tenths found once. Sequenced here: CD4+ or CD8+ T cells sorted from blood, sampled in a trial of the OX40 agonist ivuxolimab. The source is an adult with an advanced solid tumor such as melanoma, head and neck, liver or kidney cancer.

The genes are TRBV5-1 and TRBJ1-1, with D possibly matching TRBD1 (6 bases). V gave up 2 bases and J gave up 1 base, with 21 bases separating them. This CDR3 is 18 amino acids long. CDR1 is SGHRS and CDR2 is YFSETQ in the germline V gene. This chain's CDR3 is CASSLFGRGQGGNTEAFF. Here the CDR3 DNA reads TGCGCCAGCAGCTTATTTGGACGAGGTCAAGGGGGGAACACTGAAGCTTTCTTT.

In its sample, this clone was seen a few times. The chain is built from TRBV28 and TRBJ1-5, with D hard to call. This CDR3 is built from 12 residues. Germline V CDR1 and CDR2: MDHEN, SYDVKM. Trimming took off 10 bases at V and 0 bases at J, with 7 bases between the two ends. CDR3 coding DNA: TGTGCCACCCGGGGTAGCAATCAGCCCCAGCATTTT. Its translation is CATRGSNQPQHF.

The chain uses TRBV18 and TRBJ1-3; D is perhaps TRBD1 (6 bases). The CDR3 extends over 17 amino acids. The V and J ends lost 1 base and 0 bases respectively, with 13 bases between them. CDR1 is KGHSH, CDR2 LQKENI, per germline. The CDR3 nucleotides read TGTGCCAGCTCACCACGGGGGACATCAGGCTCTGGAAACACCATATATTTT. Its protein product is CASSPRGTSGSGNTIYF.

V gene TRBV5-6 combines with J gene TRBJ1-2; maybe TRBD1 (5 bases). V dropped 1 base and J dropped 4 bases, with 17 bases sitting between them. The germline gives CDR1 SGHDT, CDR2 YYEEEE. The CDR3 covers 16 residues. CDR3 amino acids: CASSLPWRDRPYGYTF. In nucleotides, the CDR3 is TGTGCCAGCAGCTTGCCGTGGAGGGACCGCCCCTATGGCTACACCTTC.

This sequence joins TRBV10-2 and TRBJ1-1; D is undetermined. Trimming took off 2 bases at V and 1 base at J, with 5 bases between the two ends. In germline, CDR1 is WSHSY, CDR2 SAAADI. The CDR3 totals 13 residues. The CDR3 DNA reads TGCGCCAGCAGTGAGGTCGGGAACACTGAAGCTTTCTTT. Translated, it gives CASSEVGNTEAFF.

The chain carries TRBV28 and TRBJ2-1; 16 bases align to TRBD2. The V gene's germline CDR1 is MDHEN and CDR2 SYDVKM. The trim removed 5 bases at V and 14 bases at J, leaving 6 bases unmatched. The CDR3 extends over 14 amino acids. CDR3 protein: CASSPPGLAGGEFF. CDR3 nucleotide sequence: TGTGCCAGCAGTCCCCCGGGACTAGCGGGAGGGGAGTTCTTC.

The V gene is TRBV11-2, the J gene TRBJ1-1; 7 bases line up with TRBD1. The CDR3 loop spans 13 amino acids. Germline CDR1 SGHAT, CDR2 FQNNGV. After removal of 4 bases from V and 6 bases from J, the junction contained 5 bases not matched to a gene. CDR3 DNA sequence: TGTGCCAGCAGCTCAAACAGGGGCCCTGAAGCTTTCTTT. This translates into CASSSNRGPEAFF. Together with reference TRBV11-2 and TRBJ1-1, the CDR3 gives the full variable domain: EAGVAQSPRYKIIEKRQSVAFWCNPISGHATLYWYQQILGQGPKLLIQFQNNGVVDDSQLPKDRFSAERLKGVDSTLKIQPAKLEDSAVYLCASSSNRGPEAFFGQGTRLTVV.

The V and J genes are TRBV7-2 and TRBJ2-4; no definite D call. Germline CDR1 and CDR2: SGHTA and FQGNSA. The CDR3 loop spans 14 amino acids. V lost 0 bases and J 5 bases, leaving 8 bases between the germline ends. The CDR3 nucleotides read TGTGCCAGCAGCTTAGCAGGAGTGGAAAACATTCAGTACTTC. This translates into CASSLAGVENIQYF.

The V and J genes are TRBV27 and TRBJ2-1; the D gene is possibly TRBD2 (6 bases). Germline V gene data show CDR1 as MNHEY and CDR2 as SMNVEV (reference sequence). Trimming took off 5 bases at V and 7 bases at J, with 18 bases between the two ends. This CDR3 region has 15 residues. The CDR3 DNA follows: TGTGCCAGCAGTCCGCTGGAGGGAGGTGAGAATGAGCAGTTCTTC. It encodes CASSPLEGGENEQFF.

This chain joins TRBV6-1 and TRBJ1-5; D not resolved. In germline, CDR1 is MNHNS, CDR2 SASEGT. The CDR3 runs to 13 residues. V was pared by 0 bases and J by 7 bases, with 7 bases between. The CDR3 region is CASSEAGRQPQHF. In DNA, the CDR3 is TGTGCCAGCAGTGAAGCAGGGAGGCAGCCCCAGCATTTT.

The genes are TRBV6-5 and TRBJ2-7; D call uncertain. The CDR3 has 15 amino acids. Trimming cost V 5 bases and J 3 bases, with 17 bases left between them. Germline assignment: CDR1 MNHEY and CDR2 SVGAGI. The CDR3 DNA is TGTGCCAGCAGTCGCACCCACGAACAGAACTACGAGCAGTACTTC. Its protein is CASSRTHEQNYEQYF.

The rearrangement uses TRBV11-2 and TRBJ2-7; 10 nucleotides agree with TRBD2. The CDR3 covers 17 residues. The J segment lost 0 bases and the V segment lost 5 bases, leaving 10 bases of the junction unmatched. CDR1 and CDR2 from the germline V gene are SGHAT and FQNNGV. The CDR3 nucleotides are TGTGCCAGCAGCGACTCGAGGGCTAGCGGGAGCTCCTACGAGCAGTACTTC. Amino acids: CASSDSRASGSSYEQYF.

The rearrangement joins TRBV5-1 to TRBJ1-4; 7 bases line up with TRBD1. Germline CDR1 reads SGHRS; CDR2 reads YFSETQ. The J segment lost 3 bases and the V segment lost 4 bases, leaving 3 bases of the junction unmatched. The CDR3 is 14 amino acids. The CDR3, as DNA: TGCGCCAGCAGCGACGGGACAGCTAATGAAAAACTGTTTTTT. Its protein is CASSDGTANEKLFF.

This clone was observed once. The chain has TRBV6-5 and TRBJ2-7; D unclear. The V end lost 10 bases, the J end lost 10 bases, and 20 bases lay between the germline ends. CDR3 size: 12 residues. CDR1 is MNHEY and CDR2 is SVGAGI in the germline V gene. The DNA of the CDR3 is TGTGCCACCTCCCAATTCGACCACAGTCAGTACTTC. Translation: CATSQFDHSQYF.

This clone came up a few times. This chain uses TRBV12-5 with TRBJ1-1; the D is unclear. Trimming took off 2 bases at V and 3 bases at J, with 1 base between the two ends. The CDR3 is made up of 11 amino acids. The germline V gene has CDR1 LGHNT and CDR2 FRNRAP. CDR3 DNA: TGTGCTAGTGGTTTGCACACTGAAGCTTTCTTT. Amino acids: CASGLHTEAFF.

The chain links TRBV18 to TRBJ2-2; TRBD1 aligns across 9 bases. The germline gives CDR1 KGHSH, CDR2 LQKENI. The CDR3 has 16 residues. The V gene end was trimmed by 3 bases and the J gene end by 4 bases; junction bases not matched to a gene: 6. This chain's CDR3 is CASSPSRTGVTGELFF. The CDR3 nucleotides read TGTGCCAGCTCACCTTCAAGGACAGGGGTCACCGGGGAGCTGTTTTTT. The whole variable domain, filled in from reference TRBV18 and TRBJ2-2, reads NAGVMQNPRHLVRRRGQEARLRCSPMKGHSHVYWYRQLPEEGLKFMVYLQKENIIDESGMPKERFSAEFPKEGPSILRIQQVVRGDSAAYFCASSPSRTGVTGELFFGEGSRLTVL.

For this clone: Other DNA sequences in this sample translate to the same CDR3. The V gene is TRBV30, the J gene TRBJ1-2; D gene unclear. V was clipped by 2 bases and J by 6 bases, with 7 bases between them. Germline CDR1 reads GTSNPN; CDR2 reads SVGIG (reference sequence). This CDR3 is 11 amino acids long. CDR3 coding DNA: TGTGCCTGGAGTCCTGGGCATGGCTACACCTTC. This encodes CAWSPGHGYTF.

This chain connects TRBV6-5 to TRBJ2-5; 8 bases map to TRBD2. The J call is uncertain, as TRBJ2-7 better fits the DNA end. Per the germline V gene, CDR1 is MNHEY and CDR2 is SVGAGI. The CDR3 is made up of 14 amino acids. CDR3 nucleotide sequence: TGTGCCAGCAGCCCGCGGCGGGGGGAGTACGAGCAGTACTTC. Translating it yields CASSPRRGEYEQYF.

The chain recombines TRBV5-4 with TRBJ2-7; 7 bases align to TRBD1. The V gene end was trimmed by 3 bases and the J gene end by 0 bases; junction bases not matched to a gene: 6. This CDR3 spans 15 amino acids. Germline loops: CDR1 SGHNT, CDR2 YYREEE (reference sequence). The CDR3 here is CASSSGQTLSYEQYF. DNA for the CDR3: TGTGCCAGCAGCTCGGGACAGACCCTCTCCTACGAGCAGTACTTC.

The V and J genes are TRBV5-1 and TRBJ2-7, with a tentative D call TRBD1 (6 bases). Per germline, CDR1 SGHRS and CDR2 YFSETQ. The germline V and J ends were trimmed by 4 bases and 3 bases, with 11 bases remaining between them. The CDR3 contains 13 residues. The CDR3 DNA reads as TGCGCCAGCAGCGCAGAAGGGGGCTACGAGCAGTACTTC. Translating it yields CASSAEGGYEQYF.

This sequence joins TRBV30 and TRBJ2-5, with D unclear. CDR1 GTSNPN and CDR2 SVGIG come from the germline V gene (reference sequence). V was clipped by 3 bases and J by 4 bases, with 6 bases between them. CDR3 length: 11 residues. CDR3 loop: CAWRPGETQYF. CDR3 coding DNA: TGTGCCTGGAGACCCGGAGAGACCCAGTACTTC.

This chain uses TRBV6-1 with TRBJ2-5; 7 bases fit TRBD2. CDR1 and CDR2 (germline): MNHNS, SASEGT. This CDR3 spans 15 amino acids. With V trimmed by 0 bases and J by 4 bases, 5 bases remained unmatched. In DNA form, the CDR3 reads TGTGCCAGCAGTGAAGCGGGAGGGCCGGGAGAGACCCAGTACTTC. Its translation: CASSEAGGPGETQYF.

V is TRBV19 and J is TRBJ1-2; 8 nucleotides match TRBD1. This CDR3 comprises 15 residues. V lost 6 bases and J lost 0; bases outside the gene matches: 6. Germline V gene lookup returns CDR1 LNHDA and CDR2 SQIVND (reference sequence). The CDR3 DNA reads TGTGCCAGTAGGCTCGGACAGGGCACTAACTATGGCTACACCTTC. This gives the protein CASRLGQGTNYGYTF.

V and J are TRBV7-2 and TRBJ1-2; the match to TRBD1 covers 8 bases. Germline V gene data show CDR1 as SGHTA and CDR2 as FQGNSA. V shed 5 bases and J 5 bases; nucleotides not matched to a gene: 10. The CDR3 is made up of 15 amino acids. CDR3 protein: CASSKGQDKRYGYTF. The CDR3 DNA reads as TGTGCCAGCAGCAAGGGACAGGACAAACGGTATGGCTACACCTTC.

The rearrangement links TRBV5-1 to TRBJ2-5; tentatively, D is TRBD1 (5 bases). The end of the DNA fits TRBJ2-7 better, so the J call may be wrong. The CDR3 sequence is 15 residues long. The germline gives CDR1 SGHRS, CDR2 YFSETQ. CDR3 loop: CASSLVVQGNYEQYF. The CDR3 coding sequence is TGCGCCAGCAGCTTGGTCGTTCAGGGAAACTACGAGCAGTACTTC.

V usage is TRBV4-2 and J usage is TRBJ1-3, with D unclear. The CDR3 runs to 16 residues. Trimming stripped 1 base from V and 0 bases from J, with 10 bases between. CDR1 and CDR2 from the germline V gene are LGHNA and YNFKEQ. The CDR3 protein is CASSQGELYSGNTIYF. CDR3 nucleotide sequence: TGTGCCAGCAGCCAAGGGGAGCTTTACTCTGGAAACACCATATATTTT.

The CDR3 region has the DNA TGTGCCAGCAGCCCTAGGGGTCTAGGCCATTACGAGCAGTACTTC. Its translation: CASSPRGLGHYEQYF. The genes are TRBV11-2 and TRBJ2-7; possible D gene TRBD1, 5 bases. The CDR3 sequence is 15 residues long. V was clipped by 5 bases and J by 4 bases, with 18 bases between them. The germline gives CDR1 SGHAT, CDR2 FQNNGV.

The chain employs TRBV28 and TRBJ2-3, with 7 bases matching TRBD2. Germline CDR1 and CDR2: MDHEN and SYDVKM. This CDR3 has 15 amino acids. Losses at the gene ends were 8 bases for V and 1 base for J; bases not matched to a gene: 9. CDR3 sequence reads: CASVRALAGTDTQYF. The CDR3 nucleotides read TGTGCCAGCGTTAGAGCCCTAGCGGGCACAGATACGCAGTATTTT.

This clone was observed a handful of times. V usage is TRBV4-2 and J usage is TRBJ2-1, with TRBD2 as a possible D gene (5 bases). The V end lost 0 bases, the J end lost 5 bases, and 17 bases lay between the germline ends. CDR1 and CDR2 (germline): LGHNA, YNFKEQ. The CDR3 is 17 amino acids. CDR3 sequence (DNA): TGTGCCAGCAGCCAAGATTTGGCTAGCAAAAACCACAATGAGCAGTTCTTC. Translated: CASSQDLASKNHNEQFF.